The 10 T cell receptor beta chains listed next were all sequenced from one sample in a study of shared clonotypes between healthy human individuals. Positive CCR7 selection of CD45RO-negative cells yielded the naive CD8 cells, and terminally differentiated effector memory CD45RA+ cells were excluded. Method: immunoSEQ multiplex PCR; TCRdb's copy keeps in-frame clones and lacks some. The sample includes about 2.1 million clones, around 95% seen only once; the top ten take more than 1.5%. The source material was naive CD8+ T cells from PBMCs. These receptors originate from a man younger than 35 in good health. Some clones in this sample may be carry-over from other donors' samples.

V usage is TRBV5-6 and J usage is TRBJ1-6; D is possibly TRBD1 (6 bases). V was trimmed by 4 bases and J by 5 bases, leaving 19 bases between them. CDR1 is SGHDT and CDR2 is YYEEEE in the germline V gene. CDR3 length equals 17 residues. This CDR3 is CASSSETGGIDNSPLHF. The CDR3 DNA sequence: TGTGCCAGCAGCAGCGAGACTGGGGGCATAGATAATTCACCCCTCCACTTT.

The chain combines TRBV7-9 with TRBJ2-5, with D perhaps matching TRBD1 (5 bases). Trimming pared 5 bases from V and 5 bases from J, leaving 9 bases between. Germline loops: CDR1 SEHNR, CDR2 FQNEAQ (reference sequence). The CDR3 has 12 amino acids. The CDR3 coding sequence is TGTGCCAGCAGCGGGGCCAGGGAGACCCAGTACTTC. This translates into CASSGARETQYF.

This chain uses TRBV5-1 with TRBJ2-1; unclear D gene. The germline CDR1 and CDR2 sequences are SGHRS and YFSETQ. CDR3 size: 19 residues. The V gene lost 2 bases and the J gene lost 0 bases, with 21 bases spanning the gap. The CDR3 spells CASSFSVKRLLSSYNEQFF. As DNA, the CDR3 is TGCGCCAGCAGCTTTTCGGTAAAGAGACTCCTAAGCTCCTACAATGAGCAGTTCTTC.

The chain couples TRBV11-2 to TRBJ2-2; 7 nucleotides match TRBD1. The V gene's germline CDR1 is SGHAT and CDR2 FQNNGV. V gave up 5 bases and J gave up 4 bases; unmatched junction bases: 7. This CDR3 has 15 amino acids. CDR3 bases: TGTGCCAGCAGCAGCTACAGGGGTGGCACCGGGGAGCTGTTTTTT. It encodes CASSSYRGGTGELFF.

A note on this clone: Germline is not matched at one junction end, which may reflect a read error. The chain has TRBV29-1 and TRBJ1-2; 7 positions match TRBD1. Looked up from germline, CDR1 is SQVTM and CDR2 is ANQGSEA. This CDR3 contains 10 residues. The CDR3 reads CSVSTGEAYF. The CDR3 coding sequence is TGCAGCGTCTCCACAGGGGAGGCATACTTC.

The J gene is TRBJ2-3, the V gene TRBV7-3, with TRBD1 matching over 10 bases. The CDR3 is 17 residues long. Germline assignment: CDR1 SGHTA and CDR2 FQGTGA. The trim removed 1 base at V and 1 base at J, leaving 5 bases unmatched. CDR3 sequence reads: CASSLRQGAAGTDTQYF. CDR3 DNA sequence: TGTGCCAGCAGCTTAAGACAGGGGGCGGCGGGCACAGATACGCAGTATTTT. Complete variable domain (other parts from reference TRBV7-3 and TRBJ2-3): GAGVSQTPSNKVTEKGKYVELRCDPISGHTALYWYRQSLGQGPEFLIYFQGTGAADDSGLPNDRFFAVRPEGSVSTLKIQRTERGDSAVYLCASSLRQGAAGTDTQYFGPGTRLTVL.

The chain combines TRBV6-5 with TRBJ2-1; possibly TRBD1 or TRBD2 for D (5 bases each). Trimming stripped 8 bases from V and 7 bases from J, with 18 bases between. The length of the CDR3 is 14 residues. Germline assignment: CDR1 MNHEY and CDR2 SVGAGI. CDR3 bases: TGTGCCAGCGGGTTGTTAGGCAGGGAGAATGAGCAGTTCTTC. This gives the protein CASGLLGRENEQFF.

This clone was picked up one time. The CDR3 sequence: CASSPSAGERVDTQYF. DNA of the CDR3: TGTGCCAGCAGTCCCTCAGCGGGAGAGCGGGTAGATACGCAGTATTTT. This rearrangement joins TRBV27 to TRBJ2-3; 8 positions agree with TRBD2. From germline, CDR1 is MNHEY and CDR2 SMNVEV (reference sequence). V lost 5 bases to trimming and J lost 5 bases; unmatched junction nucleotides: 12. CDR3 length: 16 amino acids.

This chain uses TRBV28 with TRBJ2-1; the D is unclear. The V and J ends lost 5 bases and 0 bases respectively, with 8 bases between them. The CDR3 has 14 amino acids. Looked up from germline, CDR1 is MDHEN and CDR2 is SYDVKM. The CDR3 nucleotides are TGTGCCAGCAGTGACGAAGTCTCCTACAATGAGCAGTTCTTC. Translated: CASSDEVSYNEQFF. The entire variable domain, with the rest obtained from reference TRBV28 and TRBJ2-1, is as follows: DVKVTQSSRYLVKRTGEKVFLECVQDMDHENMFWYRQDPGLGLRLIYFSYDVKMKEKGDIPEGYSVSREKKERFSLILESASTNQTSMYLCASSDEVSYNEQFFGPGTRLTVL.

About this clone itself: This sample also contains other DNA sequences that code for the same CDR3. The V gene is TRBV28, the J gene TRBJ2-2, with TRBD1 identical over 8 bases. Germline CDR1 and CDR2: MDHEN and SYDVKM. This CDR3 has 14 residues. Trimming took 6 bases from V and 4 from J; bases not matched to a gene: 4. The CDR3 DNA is TGTGCCAGCAGGTTACAGGGGGGCACCGGGGAGCTGTTTTTT. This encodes CASRLQGGTGELFF.